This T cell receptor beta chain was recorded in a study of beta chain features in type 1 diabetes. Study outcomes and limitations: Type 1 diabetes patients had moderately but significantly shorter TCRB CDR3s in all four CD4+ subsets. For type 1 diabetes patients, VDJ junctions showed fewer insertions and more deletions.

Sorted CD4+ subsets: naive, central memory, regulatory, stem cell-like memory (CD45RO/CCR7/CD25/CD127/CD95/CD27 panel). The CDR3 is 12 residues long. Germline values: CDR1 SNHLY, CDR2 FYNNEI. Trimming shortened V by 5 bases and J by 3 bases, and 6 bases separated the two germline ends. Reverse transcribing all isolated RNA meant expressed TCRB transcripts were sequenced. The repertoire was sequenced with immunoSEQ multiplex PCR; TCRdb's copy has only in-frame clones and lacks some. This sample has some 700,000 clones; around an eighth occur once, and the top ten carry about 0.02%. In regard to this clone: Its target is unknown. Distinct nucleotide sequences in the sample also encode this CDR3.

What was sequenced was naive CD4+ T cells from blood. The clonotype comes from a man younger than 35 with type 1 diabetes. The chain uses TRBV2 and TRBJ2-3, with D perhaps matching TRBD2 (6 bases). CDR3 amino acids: CASSRGTDTQYF. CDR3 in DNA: TGTGCCAGCAGTCGGGGGACAGATACGCAGTATTTT.